Sequencing of this T cell receptor (beta chain) was carried out in a study of beta chain features in type 1 diabetes. This clone was seen a few times. All of the isolated RNA was reverse transcribed, so expressed TCRB transcripts were sequenced. Generated by immunoSEQ multiplex PCR, the TCRdb table keeps only in-frame clones and is missing some. This table holds around 500,000 clones, approximately 31% found once. Germline loops: CDR1 KGHSH, CDR2 LQKENI. The V and J ends lost 3 bases and 2 bases respectively, with 10 bases between them. The CDR3 has 14 amino acids. This sequence joins TRBV18 and TRBJ2-5; D perhaps matches TRBD1 (6 bases). This TCR came from a man between 18 and 29 years old in good health. Sequencing used naive CD4+ T cells from blood. As DNA, the CDR3 is TGTGCCAGCTCACCGGACAGTCCTCAAGAGACCCAGTACTTC. As protein: CASSPDSPQETQYF.